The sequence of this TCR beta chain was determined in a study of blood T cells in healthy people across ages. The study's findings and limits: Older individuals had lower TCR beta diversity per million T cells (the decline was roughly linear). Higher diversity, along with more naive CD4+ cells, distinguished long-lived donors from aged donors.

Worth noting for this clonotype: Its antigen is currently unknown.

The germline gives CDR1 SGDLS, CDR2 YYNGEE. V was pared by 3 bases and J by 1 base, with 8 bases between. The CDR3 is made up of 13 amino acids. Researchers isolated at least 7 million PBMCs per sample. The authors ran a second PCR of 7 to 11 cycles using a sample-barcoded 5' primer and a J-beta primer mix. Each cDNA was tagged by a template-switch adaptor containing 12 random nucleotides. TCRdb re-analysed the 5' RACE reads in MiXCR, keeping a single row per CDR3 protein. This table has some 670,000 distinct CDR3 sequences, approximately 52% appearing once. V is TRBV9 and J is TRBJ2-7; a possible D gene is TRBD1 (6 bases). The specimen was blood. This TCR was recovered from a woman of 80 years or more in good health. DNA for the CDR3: TGTGCCAGCAGCGGGACAGCTTCCTACGAGCAGTACTTC. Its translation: CASSGTASYEQYF.